This paragraph covers one TCR beta chain sequence. Produced via immunoSEQ multiplex PCR; TCRdb's table is partial and in-frame only. This table holds roughly 40,000 clones, around 93% found once. This sample was included in a study of T cell changes during pregnancy in multiple sclerosis. The receptor was isolated from a female donor with multiple sclerosis, enrolled in a pregnancy study. This specimen was CD4+ T cells from peripheral blood mononuclear cells, taken after pregnancy.

The CDR3 DNA sequence: TGTGCCAGTAGTATGACAGGGGGCAAGGGGAAAAAACTGTTTTTT. Its protein is CASSMTGGKGKKLFF. This chain links TRBV19 with TRBJ1-4, with 10 bases that match TRBD1. The CDR3 sequence is 15 residues long. Losses at the gene ends were 3 bases for V and 9 bases for J; bases not matched to a gene: 7. Germline assignment: CDR1 LNHDA and CDR2 SQIVND (reference sequence).